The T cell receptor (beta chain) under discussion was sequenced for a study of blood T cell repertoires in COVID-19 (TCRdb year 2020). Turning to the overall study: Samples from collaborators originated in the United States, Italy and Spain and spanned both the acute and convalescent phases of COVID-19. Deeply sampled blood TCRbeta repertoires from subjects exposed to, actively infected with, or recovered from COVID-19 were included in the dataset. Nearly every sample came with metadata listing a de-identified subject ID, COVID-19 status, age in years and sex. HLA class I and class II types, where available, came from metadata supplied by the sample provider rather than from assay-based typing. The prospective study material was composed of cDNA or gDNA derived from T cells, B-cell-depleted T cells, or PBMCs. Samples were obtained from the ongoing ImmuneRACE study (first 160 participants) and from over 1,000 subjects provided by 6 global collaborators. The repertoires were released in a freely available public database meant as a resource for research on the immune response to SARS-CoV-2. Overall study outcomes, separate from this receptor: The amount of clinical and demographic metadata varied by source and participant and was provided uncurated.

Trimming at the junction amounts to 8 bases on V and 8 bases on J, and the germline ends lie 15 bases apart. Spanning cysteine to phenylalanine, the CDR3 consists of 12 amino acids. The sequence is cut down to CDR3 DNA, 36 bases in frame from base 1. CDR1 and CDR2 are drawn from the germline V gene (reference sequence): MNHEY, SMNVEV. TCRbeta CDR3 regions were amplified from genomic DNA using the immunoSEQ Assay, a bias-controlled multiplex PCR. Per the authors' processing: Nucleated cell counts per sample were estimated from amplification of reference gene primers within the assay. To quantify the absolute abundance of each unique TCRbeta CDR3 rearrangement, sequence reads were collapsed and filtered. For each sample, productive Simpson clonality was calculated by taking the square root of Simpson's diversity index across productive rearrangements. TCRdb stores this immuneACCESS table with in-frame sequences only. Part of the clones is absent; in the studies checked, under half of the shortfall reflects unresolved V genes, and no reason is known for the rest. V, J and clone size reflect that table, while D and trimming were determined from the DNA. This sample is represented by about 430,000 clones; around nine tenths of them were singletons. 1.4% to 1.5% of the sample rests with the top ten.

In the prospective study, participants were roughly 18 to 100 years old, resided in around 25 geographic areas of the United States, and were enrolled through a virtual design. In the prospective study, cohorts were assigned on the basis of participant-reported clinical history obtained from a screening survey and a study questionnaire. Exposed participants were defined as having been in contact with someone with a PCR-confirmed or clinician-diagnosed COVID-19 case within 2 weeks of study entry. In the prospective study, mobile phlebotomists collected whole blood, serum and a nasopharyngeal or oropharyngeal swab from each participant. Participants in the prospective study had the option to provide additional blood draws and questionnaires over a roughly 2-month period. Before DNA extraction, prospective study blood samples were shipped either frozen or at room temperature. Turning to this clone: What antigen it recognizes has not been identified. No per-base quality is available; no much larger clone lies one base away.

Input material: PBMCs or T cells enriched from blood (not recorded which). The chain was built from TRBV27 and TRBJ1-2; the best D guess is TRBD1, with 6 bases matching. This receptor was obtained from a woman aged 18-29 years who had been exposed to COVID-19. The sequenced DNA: TGTGCCAGCCAAACAGGGTCGTCGGGCTACACCTTC. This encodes CASQTGSSGYTF.